The clone carrying this T cell receptor (beta chain) was found many times. The antigen is undetermined. This CDR3 is built from 13 residues. The trim removed 6 bases at V and 9 bases at J, leaving 8 bases unmatched. The data were obtained in a study of identical twins. Study-level points and caveats: The study found weaker excess twin sharing in beta out-of-frame sequences.

TCRdb re-called the 5' RACE reads with MiXCR, one entry per CDR3 protein. This sample has more than 200,000 distinct CDR3 sequences, with around 15% found just once. Sequenced: memory (CD45RO+) T cells sorted from blood. This clonotype was sampled from a woman younger than 30 in good health. The rearrangement uses TRBV12-3 or TRBV12-4 and TRBJ2-4; 7 positions match TRBD2. This CDR3 is CASSLSGYGIQYF. CDR3 coding DNA: TGTGCCAGCAGCCTTAGCGGGTACGGCATTCAGTACTTC.